The rows below give T cell receptor beta chains drawn from one sample of a study of blood T cell repertoires in COVID-19. Using immunoSEQ multiplex PCR, the repertoire was profiled, and TCRdb retains in-frame clones only, with some absent. The sample includes about 94,000 clones, 75% to 85% of them seen just once. Input material: peripheral blood. The receptors derive from a human donor in a cohort sampled during active COVID-19. The CDR3 runs from the conserved cysteine through the conserved F or W. Fields, in order: J gene, V gene, D gene, clone size, CDR3 DNA, CDR3 protein. The D gene is left open where the match is weak. Rows give clone size only sometimes, using once, few, many, or a class for an expanded clone.

TRBJ2-5	TRBV6-6	.	.	TGTGCCAGCAGCCCGCATGGTGCGGGATTGGAGACCCAGTACTTC	CASSPHGAGLETQYF
TRBJ1-5	TRBV19	.	.	TGTGCCAGTAGGGGGCAGGGTGGTCAGCCCCAGCATTTT	CASRGQGGQPQHF
TRBJ2-3	TRBV24-1	TRBD2	.	TGTGCCACCAGTGAATCGCTCGGGAGCGGGAAAACAGATACGCAGTATTTT	CATSESLGSGKTDTQYF
TRBJ2-7	TRBV30	.	.	TGTGCCTGGAGTTTTGCACCGTCGAGGAAGCAGTACTTC	CAWSFAPSRKQYF
TRBJ1-2	TRBV5-1	TRBD1	.	TGCGCCAGCAGCTTGGCCTCGGACAGGGCTTCTGGCTACACCTTC	CASSLASDRASGYTF
TRBJ2-7	TRBV3-1/TRBV3-2	TRBD2	.	TGTGCCAGCAGCCCGCGACTAGCGGGAGGCGGGAGCTCCTACGAGCAGTACTTC	CASSPRLAGGGSSYEQYF
TRBJ2-1	TRBV12-3/TRBV12-4	.	.	TGTGCCAGCAGTTTAAGGAGCTCCAATGAGCAGTTCTTC	CASSLRSSNEQFF
TRBJ1-5	TRBV19	TRBD1	.	TGTGCTAGTACCTTAGGACAGGGGAGGAATCAGCCCCAGCATTTT	CASTLGQGRNQPQHF
TRBJ2-7	TRBV11-2	.	.	TGTGCCAGCAGCTTATTCAGGTCAGGAAGTCAGGAGCAGTACTTC	CASSLFRSGSQEQYF
TRBJ1-2	TRBV19	TRBD1	.	TGTGCCAGTAGTATAGTCCCCACATACAGGGGGCATACGGGTGGCTACACCTTC	CASSIVPTYRGHTGGYTF
TRBJ1-2	TRBV6-6	.	.	TGTGCCAGCAGCAGAGGGAGGGAATATGGCTACACCTTC	CASSRGREYGYTF
TRBJ1-2	TRBV6-5	.	.	TGTGCCAGCAGGGGTTGGGGAGGCAGGGGCTACACCTTC	CASRGWGGRGYTF
TRBJ2-7	TRBV7-3	TRBD1	few	TGTGCCAGCAGCTCCCAGGGGGCGACTCCTTCCTACGAGCAGTACTTC	CASSSQGATPSYEQYF
TRBJ2-7	TRBV28	TRBD2	few	TGTGCCAGCAGTCACTGGGGAGCGGGACGACGGGAGCAGTACTTC	CASSHWGAGRREQYF
TRBJ2-7	TRBV15	TRBD2	.	TGTGCCACCAGCAGAGATGGCGGTAGCGGGGCCTCCTACGAGCAGTACTTC	CATSRDGGSGASYEQYF
TRBJ2-2	TRBV7-3	TRBD2	.	TGTGCCAGCAGCTTAACTCCGGGGGGCACCGGGGAGCTGTTTTTT	CASSLTPGGTGELFF
TRBJ2-6	TRBV27	.	.	TGTGCCAGCAGTTCCCCCGGGGCTGGGGCCAACGTCCTGACTTTC	CASSSPGAGANVLTF
TRBJ2-7	TRBV28	.	many	TGTGCCAGCATGTTAGTGGAGACAGATGCCTCCTACGAGCAGTACTTC	CASMLVETDASYEQYF
TRBJ2-5	TRBV7-8	.	.	TGTGCCAGCAGGAAGCCCGGCCAAGAGACCCAGTACTTC	CASRKPGQETQYF
TRBJ2-1	TRBV7-7	TRBD2	.	TGTGCCAGCAGCCCCAGTAGCGGGAGCTCCTACAATGAGCAGTTCTTC	CASSPSSGSSYNEQFF